The rows below give T cell receptor beta chains drawn from one sample of a study of blood T cells in healthy people across ages. TCRdb re-called the 5' RACE reads through MiXCR, storing one row per CDR3 protein. The table records 1.2 million to 1.5 million distinct CDR3 sequences, 59% of them present only once. The material sequenced was blood. The receptors here all came from a man aged 18 to 29 in good health. CDR3s include the opening cysteine and the closing phenylalanine or tryptophan. The D gene is left open where the match is weak. Not every row has a clone size; where given, it reads once, few, many or a size class.

j_gene: TRBJ2-3
v_gene: TRBV13
len: 14
d_gene: NA
abundance: NA
CDR3nt: TGTGCCAGCAGCTTAGGTCCGGCGGGAGATACGCAGTATTTT
CDR3aa: CASSLGPAGDTQYF

j_gene: TRBJ2-2
v_gene: TRBV6-2/TRBV6-3
len: 14
d_gene: NA
abundance: few
CDR3nt: TGTGCCAGCCCGACCGGAGCCAACACCGGGGAGCTGTTTTTT
CDR3aa: CASPTGANTGELFF

j_gene: TRBJ1-2
v_gene: TRBV4-3
len: 15
d_gene: TRBD1
abundance: NA
CDR3nt: TGCGCCAGCAGCCAGATAGGAGGGGGCCCTGGAGGCTACACCTTC
CDR3aa: CASSQIGGGPGGYTF

j_gene: TRBJ1-2
v_gene: TRBV12-3/TRBV12-4
len: 17
d_gene: NA
abundance: few
CDR3nt: TGTGCCAGCAGTCCAACGGGACACATAATATCCAATTATGGCTACACCTTC
CDR3aa: CASSPTGHIISNYGYTF

j_gene: TRBJ2-5
v_gene: TRBV10-3
len: 14
d_gene: TRBD2
abundance: few
CDR3nt: TGTGCCATCAGTCCAGGACTAGCGTCGGAGACCCAGTACTTC
CDR3aa: CAISPGLASETQYF

j_gene: TRBJ2-3
v_gene: TRBV11-2
len: 16
d_gene: TRBD2
abundance: NA
CDR3nt: TGTGCCAGCAGCTACGTAGCGGGGGCTTTTTCAGATACGCAGTATTTT
CDR3aa: CASSYVAGAFSDTQYF

j_gene: TRBJ2-7
v_gene: TRBV29-1
len: 17
d_gene: TRBD2
abundance: NA
CDR3nt: TGCAGCGCAGGGACTAGCGGGAGGGCCTCAAATTACAATGAGCAGTACTTC
CDR3aa: CSAGTSGRASNYNEQYF

j_gene: TRBJ2-7
v_gene: TRBV29-1
len: 14
d_gene: NA
abundance: NA
CDR3nt: TGCAGCGTAGGGTTAGCGGTAACCTACAATGAGCAGTACTTC
CDR3aa: CSVGLAVTYNEQYF

j_gene: TRBJ2-7
v_gene: TRBV4-2
len: 17
d_gene: TRBD2
abundance: NA
CDR3nt: TGTGCCAGCAGCCAACCCGGGACTAGCGGGAGTCTAAACGAGCAGTACTTC
CDR3aa: CASSQPGTSGSLNEQYF

j_gene: TRBJ2-5
v_gene: TRBV5-1
len: 16
d_gene: NA
abundance: NA
CDR3nt: TGCGCCAGCAGCTTGGATCGAACTATTGCGGAAGAGACCCAGTACTTC
CDR3aa: CASSLDRTIAEETQYF

j_gene: TRBJ1-1
v_gene: TRBV11-2
len: 13
d_gene: TRBD1
abundance: NA
CDR3nt: TGTGCCAGCAGGCCCCAGGGGGACACTGAAGCTTTCTTT
CDR3aa: CASRPQGDTEAFF

j_gene: TRBJ1-1
v_gene: TRBV6-6
len: 14
d_gene: NA
abundance: NA
CDR3nt: TGTGCCAGCAGTTACAACAGTTTGAACACTGAAGCTTTCTTT
CDR3aa: CASSYNSLNTEAFF

j_gene: TRBJ2-1
v_gene: TRBV9
len: 15
d_gene: NA
abundance: NA
CDR3nt: TGTGCCAGCAGCGTCAAAAGTTACTCCTACAATGAGCAGTTCTTC
CDR3aa: CASSVKSYSYNEQFF

j_gene: TRBJ2-1
v_gene: TRBV3-1
len: 16
d_gene: TRBD2
abundance: NA
CDR3nt: TGTGCCAGCAGCCGAGATTGGGCTAGCGGAGGGAATGAGCAGTTCTTC
CDR3aa: CASSRDWASGGNEQFF

j_gene: TRBJ2-3
v_gene: TRBV20-1
len: 15
d_gene: NA
abundance: NA
CDR3nt: TGCAGTGCTAGAGACTTAGAAACTAGCACAGATACGCAGTATTTT
CDR3aa: CSARDLETSTDTQYF

j_gene: TRBJ2-3
v_gene: TRBV12-3/TRBV12-4
len: 16
d_gene: NA
abundance: few
CDR3nt: TGTGCCAGCAGTTTAGACTTGGCTTCGGGGACAGATACGCAGTATTTT
CDR3aa: CASSLDLASGTDTQYF

j_gene: TRBJ2-6
v_gene: TRBV24-1
len: 16
d_gene: NA
abundance: NA
CDR3nt: TGTGCCACCAGTGACCTATTGGGGGCTGGGGCCAACGTCCTGACTTTC
CDR3aa: CATSDLLGAGANVLTF

j_gene: TRBJ2-7
v_gene: TRBV6-2/TRBV6-3
len: 15
d_gene: NA
abundance: few
CDR3nt: TGTGCCAGCAGTTACATGGTCATGGGGAACTACGAGCAGTACTTC
CDR3aa: CASSYMVMGNYEQYF

j_gene: TRBJ1-6
v_gene: TRBV4-1
len: 14
d_gene: NA
abundance: few
CDR3nt: TGCGCCAGCAGCCAAGGCCGAGACGTCGCACCCCTCCACTTT
CDR3aa: CASSQGRDVAPLHF

j_gene: TRBJ2-1
v_gene: TRBV6-4
len: 14
d_gene: NA
abundance: once
CDR3nt: TGTGCCAGACCCCTCGGTGGCAGTGACAATGAGCAGTTCTTC
CDR3aa: CARPLGGSDNEQFF

j_gene: TRBJ1-1
v_gene: TRBV7-9
len: 15
d_gene: NA
abundance: NA
CDR3nt: TGTGCCAGCAGCCCCCGGGCGGTGGGTAACACTGAAGCTTTCTTT
CDR3aa: CASSPRAVGNTEAFF

j_gene: TRBJ2-3
v_gene: TRBV5-1
len: 16
d_gene: TRBD2
abundance: NA
CDR3nt: TGCGCCAGCACTCGAAAGGTAGCGGGGGGAGGAGATACGCAGTATTTT
CDR3aa: CASTRKVAGGGDTQYF

j_gene: TRBJ2-5
v_gene: TRBV5-1
len: 14
d_gene: NA
abundance: few
CDR3nt: TGCGCCAGCAGCTCTGAGGGGGTTCAAGAGACCCAGTACTTC
CDR3aa: CASSSEGVQETQYF

j_gene: TRBJ1-6
v_gene: TRBV7-9
len: 16
d_gene: TRBD1
abundance: once
CDR3nt: TGTGCCAGCAGCTTATCCCGTCGACAGGGTAATTCACCCCTCCACTTT
CDR3aa: CASSLSRRQGNSPLHF

j_gene: TRBJ1-2
v_gene: TRBV5-1
len: 15
d_gene: TRBD1
abundance: NA
CDR3nt: TGCGCCAGCAGCTTTGGGACAGGGGAGTTTAATGGCTACACCTTC
CDR3aa: CASSFGTGEFNGYTF

j_gene: TRBJ2-7
v_gene: TRBV9
len: 14
d_gene: TRBD1
abundance: NA
CDR3nt: TGTGCCAGCAGCGAACAGGGGTTCTCCTACGAGCAGTACTTC
CDR3aa: CASSEQGFSYEQYF

j_gene: TRBJ1-1
v_gene: TRBV7-2
len: 14
d_gene: TRBD1
abundance: NA
CDR3nt: TGTGCCGGCAGCTTAAGACAGGGATACACTGAAGCTTTCTTT
CDR3aa: CAGSLRQGYTEAFF

j_gene: TRBJ2-2
v_gene: TRBV28
len: 16
d_gene: TRBD1
abundance: NA
CDR3nt: TGTGCCAGCAGTTCCTTAGACAGGGACCCACCCGGGGAGCTGTTTTTT
CDR3aa: CASSSLDRDPPGELFF

j_gene: TRBJ1-2
v_gene: TRBV20-1
len: 14
d_gene: TRBD1
abundance: once
CDR3nt: TGCAGTGCTAGCCCAACGCAGGGGGTAGGTGGCTACACCTTC
CDR3aa: CSASPTQGVGGYTF

j_gene: TRBJ1-2
v_gene: TRBV5-1
len: 13
d_gene: NA
abundance: NA
CDR3nt: TGCGCCAGCAGCTTGCAGGGTTTGGATGGCTACACCTTC
CDR3aa: CASSLQGLDGYTF

j_gene: TRBJ1-4
v_gene: TRBV20-1
len: 14
d_gene: NA
abundance: NA
CDR3nt: TGCAGTGCTTTCCCAGGGACTCTTCATGAAAAACTGGTTTTT
CDR3aa: CSAFPGTLHEKLVF

j_gene: TRBJ2-7
v_gene: TRBV4-1
len: 13
d_gene: NA
abundance: NA
CDR3nt: TGCGCCAGCAGCCAAGAATTGGGGTACGAGCAGTACTTC
CDR3aa: CASSQELGYEQYF

j_gene: TRBJ2-7
v_gene: TRBV20-1
len: 15
d_gene: TRBD1
abundance: NA
CDR3nt: TGCAGTGCTAGAGATTTGAGGGGGCCGAGTTACGAGCAGTACTTC
CDR3aa: CSARDLRGPSYEQYF

j_gene: TRBJ1-2
v_gene: TRBV6-1
len: 11
d_gene: NA
abundance: NA
CDR3nt: TGTGCCAGCAGTCACCAGACTGGCTACACCTTC
CDR3aa: CASSHQTGYTF